The clone carrying this TCR beta chain was detected ten times or more. As yet, its antigen is unknown. The source of the sample is a study of response to subunit inactivated influenza vaccine. The study, taken as a whole, reports: Each seasonal flu vaccination may recruit only limited new T cells, authors suggested.

Each CDR3 protein gets one entry after TCRdb re-called the RT-PCR reads with MiXCR. Of roughly 670,000 distinct CDR3 sequences listed, 14% are singletons. The V and J ends lost 4 bases and 1 base respectively, with 16 bases between them. Per germline, CDR1 SGHRS and CDR2 YFSETQ. CDR3 size: 16 residues. The sample was PBMCs from blood, taken around two weeks before vaccination. This receptor was identified in a man in his forties or fifties who received an inactivated influenza vaccine. This chain connects TRBV5-1 to TRBJ2-3; possible D gene TRBD1, 6 bases. CDR3 nucleotide sequence: TGCGCCAGCAGCCTACTACAGGGAGTGGGCACAGATACGCAGTATTTT. Amino acids: CASSLLQGVGTDTQYF.